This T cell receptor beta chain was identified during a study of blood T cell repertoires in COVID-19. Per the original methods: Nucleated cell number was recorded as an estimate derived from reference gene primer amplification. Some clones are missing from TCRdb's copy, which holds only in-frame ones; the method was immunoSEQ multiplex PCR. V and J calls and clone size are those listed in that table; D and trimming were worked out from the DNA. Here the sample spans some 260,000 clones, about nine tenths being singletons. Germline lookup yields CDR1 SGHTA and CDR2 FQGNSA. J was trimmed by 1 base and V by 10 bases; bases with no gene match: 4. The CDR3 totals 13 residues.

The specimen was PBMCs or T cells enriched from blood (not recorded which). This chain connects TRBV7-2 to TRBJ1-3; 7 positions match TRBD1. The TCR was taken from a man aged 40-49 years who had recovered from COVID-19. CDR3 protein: CANQQGSGNTIYF. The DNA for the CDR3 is TGTGCCAACCAACAGGGGTCTGGAAACACCATATATTTT.